A single sample is the source of the 10 T cell receptor beta chains below, sequenced in a study of T cells in Graves' hyperthyroidism and ophthalmopathy. Researchers amplified the TCR beta CDR3 regions from RNA transcripts. The HTBI set primed first-round TCR CDR3 RT-PCR. TCRdb called the multiplex PCR reads again in MiXCR, with one record for every CDR3 protein. Of approximately 46,000 distinct CDR3 sequences listed, around 48% are singletons. The material sequenced was peripheral blood or thyroid tissue (not recorded which). These receptors came from a woman aged 45-59 years with Graves' hyperthyroidism.

This sequence joins TRBV7-7 and TRBJ2-3; 10 bases line up with TRBD1. The germline V gene encodes CDR1 SSHAT and CDR2 FNYEAQ (reference sequence). The CDR3 is made up of 14 amino acids. CDR3 loop: CASTGTGASDTQYF. The CDR3 bases are TGTGCTAGTACCGGGACAGGGGCCTCAGATACGCAGTATTTT.

The table lists this clonotype with a count of one. V is TRBV15 and J is TRBJ1-3; D not resolved. CDR1 is LNHNV and CDR2 is YYDKDF in the germline V gene (reference sequence). V gave up 3 bases and J gave up 4 bases, with 13 bases separating them. The length of the CDR3 is 15 residues. Here the CDR3 reads CATSRDFFSGNTIYF. The CDR3 DNA is TGTGCCACCAGCAGGGACTTCTTTTCCGGAAACACCATATATTTT.

This clonotype was counted many times. The V and J genes are TRBV5-1 and TRBJ2-3; the D is unclear. There are 13 residues in the CDR3. In germline, CDR1 is SGHRS, CDR2 YFSETQ. Trimming cost V 0 bases and J 3 bases, with 5 bases left between them. CDR3 residues: CASSLGQTDTQYF. The DNA of the CDR3 is TGCGCCAGCAGCTTGGGTCAGACAGATACGCAGTATTTT.

This clonotype was observed at least ten times. The chain recombines TRBV6-1 with TRBJ1-2, with D possibly being TRBD1 (6 bases). V lost 6 bases and J 4 bases, leaving 18 bases between the germline ends. The germline gives CDR1 MNHNS, CDR2 SASEGT. The CDR3 contains 15 residues. The DNA of the CDR3 is TGTGCCAGCAGCCCCTTCGACAGGAATGCCTATGGCTACACCTTC. The encoded protein is CASSPFDRNAYGYTF.

Ten or more counts support this clonotype. This chain links TRBV29-1 with TRBJ2-5; tentatively, D is TRBD1 or TRBD2 (5 bases each). V lost 3 bases, J lost 6 bases, and 17 bases lay in between. The CDR3 length is 14 residues. CDR1 SQVTM and CDR2 ANQGSEA come from the germline V gene. The CDR3 DNA is TGCAGCGTTGAGGGGCTAGCAAGTGGCAAGACCCAGTACTTC. Its translation: CSVEGLASGKTQYF.

The chain has TRBV20-1 and TRBJ2-7, with D possibly TRBD2 on 6 matching bases. This CDR3 has 14 residues. V gave up 1 base and J gave up 3 bases, with 13 bases separating them. The germline CDR1 and CDR2 sequences are DFQATT and SNEGSKA (reference sequence). CDR3 region: CSARAGVLGYEQYF. CDR3 bases: TGCAGTGCTAGAGCGGGAGTACTGGGCTACGAGCAGTACTTC.

Comments on this clonotype: This may come from a read error, since a much larger clone is one base off. The rearrangement uses TRBV28 and TRBJ1-5, with unresolved D. The V and J ends lost 0 bases and 9 bases respectively, with 12 bases between them. Germline CDR1 reads MDHEN; CDR2 reads SYDVKM. CDR3 length: 14 residues. The CDR3 region is CASSLWGKDRPQHF. CDR3 in DNA: TGTGCCAGCAGTTTATGGGGGAAGGACCGGCCCCAGCATTTT.

Ten or more counts support this clonotype. This chain joins TRBV7-6 and TRBJ2-3, with a weak D call TRBD2 (6 bases). V was trimmed by 1 base and J by 1 base, leaving 18 bases between them. CDR1 and CDR2 (germline): SGHVS, FNYEAQ. The CDR3 loop spans 18 amino acids. CDR3 protein: CASSLGRSGADGTDTQYF. CDR3 DNA: TGTGCCAGCAGCTTAGGACGGTCGGGAGCGGACGGCACAGATACGCAGTATTTT.

About this clonotype: One end of the junction is discordant with germline, which a read error may explain. The chain is built from TRBV9 and TRBJ1-1; no reliable D call. Per the germline V gene, CDR1 is SGDLS and CDR2 is YYNGEE. The CDR3 totals 14 residues. The CDR3 DNA follows: TGTGCCAGCGGCCCATCCCCACGATTCACTGAGGCTTTCTTT. This codes for CASGPSPRFTEAFF.

This clonotype was seen repeatedly, ten times or more. V is TRBV4-3 and J is TRBJ2-7; a weak D match, TRBD1 (6 bases). Trimming cost V 2 bases and J 2 bases, with 16 bases left between them. The germline gives CDR1 LGHNA, CDR2 YSLEER. The CDR3 consists of 16 residues. In DNA form, the CDR3 reads TGCGCCAGCAGCCAATCGGACAGCAGGATCGCCTACGAGCAGTACTTC. Amino acids: CASSQSDSRIAYEQYF.